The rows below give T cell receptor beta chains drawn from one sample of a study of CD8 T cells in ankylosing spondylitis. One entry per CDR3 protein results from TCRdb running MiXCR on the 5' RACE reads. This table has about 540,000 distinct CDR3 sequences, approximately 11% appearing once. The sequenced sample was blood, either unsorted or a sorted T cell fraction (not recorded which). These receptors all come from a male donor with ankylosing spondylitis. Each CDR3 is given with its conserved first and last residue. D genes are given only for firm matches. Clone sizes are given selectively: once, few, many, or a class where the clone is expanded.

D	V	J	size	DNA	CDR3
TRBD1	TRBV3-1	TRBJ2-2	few	TGTGCCAGCAGCCAAGGGACAGGGTATGACGGGGAGCTGTTTTTT	CASSQGTGYDGELFF
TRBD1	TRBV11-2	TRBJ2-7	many	TGTGCCAGCAGCTTAGGTCAGGGGGTGTACGAGCAGTACTTC	CASSLGQGVYEQYF
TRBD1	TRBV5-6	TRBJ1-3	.	TGTGCCAGCAGCCAGGGACAGCTCTCTGGAAACACCATATATTTT	CASSQGQLSGNTIYF
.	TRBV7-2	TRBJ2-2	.	TGTGCCAGCAGCTTATACATATCGAACACCGGGGAGCTGTTTTTT	CASSLYISNTGELFF
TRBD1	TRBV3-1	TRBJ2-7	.	TGTGCCAGCAGCCGCTCTCGGACAGGGGGCGCGGAAGTCTACGAGCAGTACTTC	CASSRSRTGGAEVYEQYF
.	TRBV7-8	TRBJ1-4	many	TGTGCCAGCAGCTCAGACGGGGTTCGGGAAAAACTGTTTTTT	CASSSDGVREKLFF
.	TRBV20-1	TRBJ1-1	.	TGCAGTGCTAGAGGGCCAGGGTACAGGGAAGCTTTCTTT	CSARGPGYREAFF
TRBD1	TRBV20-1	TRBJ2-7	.	TGCAGTGCTTCGACAGGGAAAACCTACGAGCAGTACTTC	CSASTGKTYEQYF
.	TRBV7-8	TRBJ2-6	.	TGTGCCGCCCACAGGGCTGGGGCCAACGTCCTGACTTTC	CAAHRAGANVLTF
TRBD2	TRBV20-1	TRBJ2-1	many	TGCAGTGCTAGCCTAGCGGGAGCCAATGAGCAGTTCTTC	CSASLAGANEQFF
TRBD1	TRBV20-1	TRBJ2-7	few	TGCAGTGCTAAAAGACAGGGAAAATACGAGCAGTACTTC	CSAKRQGKYEQYF
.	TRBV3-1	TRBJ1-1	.	TGTGCCAGCAGCCAAGTCCCAGACAGGAACACTGAAGCTTTCTTT	CASSQVPDRNTEAFF
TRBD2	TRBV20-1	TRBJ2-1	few	TGCAGTGCTAAGTTGGCGGGAGGATCCTACAATGAGCAGTTCTTC	CSAKLAGGSYNEQFF
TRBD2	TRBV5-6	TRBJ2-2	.	TGTGCCAGCAGCTTTAGCGGGAGAAGGGGCACCGGGGAGCTGTTTTTT	CASSFSGRRGTGELFF
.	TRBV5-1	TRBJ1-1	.	TGCGCCAGCAGCTTGGCCGTTTGGGGGACTGAAGCTTTCTTT	CASSLAVWGTEAFF
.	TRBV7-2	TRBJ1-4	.	TGTGCCAGCAGCATCAAGACAGCGGGGGAAAAACTGTTTTTT	CASSIKTAGEKLFF
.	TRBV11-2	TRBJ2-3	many	TGTGCCAGCAGCTCGGGAGACACAGATACGCAGTATTTT	CASSSGDTDTQYF
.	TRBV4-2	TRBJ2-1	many	TGTGCCAGCAGCCAAGATCTTGACGAATGGGCTCACAATGAGCAGTTCTTC	CASSQDLDEWAHNEQFF
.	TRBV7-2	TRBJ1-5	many	TGTGCCAGCAGCTTAGGAGGATTACAGCCCCAGCATTTT	CASSLGGLQPQHF
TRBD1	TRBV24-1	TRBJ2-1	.	TGTGCCACCAGTGATGCCCCGGGACAGGGGGACGGGTATGAGCAGTTCTTC	CATSDAPGQGDGYEQFF
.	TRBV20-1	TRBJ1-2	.	TGCAGTGCTAGAGTTCCGGGGGCGGGTGGCTACACCTTC	CSARVPGAGGYTF
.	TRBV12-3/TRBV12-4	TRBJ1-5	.	TGTGCCAGCAGTCCGACCCCTCCCGGGGATCAGCCCCAGCATTTT	CASSPTPPGDQPQHF